This is a list of T cell receptor beta chains from one sample in a study of T cells in Graves' hyperthyroidism and ophthalmopathy. TCRdb re-called the multiplex PCR reads through MiXCR, storing one row per CDR3 protein. The sample includes some 760,000 distinct CDR3 sequences, around 13% of them seen just once. Sequencing was done on a sample of blood. These TCRs come from a woman between 18 and 30 years old with Graves' hyperthyroidism. The CDR3 runs from the conserved cysteine through the conserved F or W. Each record gives: J gene, V gene, clone size, D gene, CDR3 DNA, CDR3 protein. D genes are given only for firm matches. The size entry is marked missing in some rows and otherwise reads once, few, many or a size class.

j_call: TRBJ2-3
v_call: TRBV19
clone_size: NA
d_call: NA
cdr3_nt: TGTGCCAGTAGCGATAGCGGAGTTGGAAGGGGAGATACGCAGTATTTT
cdr3_aa: CASSDSGVGRGDTQYF

j_call: TRBJ2-2
v_call: TRBV6-1
clone_size: many
d_call: TRBD2
cdr3_nt: TGTGCCAGCAGTGACGGACTAGCGGGACTGCTGATGACCACCGGGGAGCTGTTTTTT
cdr3_aa: CASSDGLAGLLMTTGELFF

j_call: TRBJ2-2
v_call: TRBV3-1
clone_size: many
d_call: NA
cdr3_nt: TGTGCCAGCAGCCAGCTGTTTGTTGGGGAGCTGTTTTTT
cdr3_aa: CASSQLFVGELFF

j_call: TRBJ2-5
v_call: TRBV30
clone_size: many
d_call: TRBD2
cdr3_nt: TGTGCCTGGACCGGGGGGGCCGGGGAGACCCAGTACTTC
cdr3_aa: CAWTGGAGETQYF

j_call: TRBJ2-7
v_call: TRBV27
clone_size: NA
d_call: TRBD2
cdr3_nt: TGTGCCAGCAGTTTATCGGGGGGGTTGAGGGAGCAGTACTTC
cdr3_aa: CASSLSGGLREQYF

j_call: TRBJ2-4
v_call: TRBV2
clone_size: few
d_call: NA
cdr3_nt: TGTGCCAGCAGTCGCGGGGCGGACAAAAACATTCAGTACTTC
cdr3_aa: CASSRGADKNIQYF

j_call: TRBJ1-1
v_call: TRBV3-1
clone_size: many
d_call: NA
cdr3_nt: TGTGCCAGCAGCCAAGGACCCGGCGGGACTGAAGCTTTCTTT
cdr3_aa: CASSQGPGGTEAFF

j_call: TRBJ2-5
v_call: TRBV7-2
clone_size: many
d_call: NA
cdr3_nt: TGTGCCAGCAGCTGGGGGGGCAGGCGGGAGACCCAGTACTTC
cdr3_aa: CASSWGGRRETQYF

j_call: TRBJ1-6
v_call: TRBV3-1
clone_size: many
d_call: TRBD1
cdr3_nt: TGTGCCAGCAGTTTCGACAGGGATTCACCCCTCCACTTT
cdr3_aa: CASSFDRDSPLHF

j_call: TRBJ2-1
v_call: TRBV18
clone_size: many
d_call: NA
cdr3_nt: TGTGCCAGCTCACCACAGGGGTACTTTTACGATGAGCAGTTCTTC
cdr3_aa: CASSPQGYFYDEQFF

j_call: TRBJ2-3
v_call: TRBV9
clone_size: few
d_call: NA
cdr3_nt: TGTGCCAGCAGCCCCCAATTCCAAGATACGCAGTATTTT
cdr3_aa: CASSPQFQDTQYF

j_call: TRBJ1-6
v_call: TRBV3-1
clone_size: few
d_call: NA
cdr3_nt: TGTGCCAGCAGCCAGAGAGGACCATCACCCCTCCACTTT
cdr3_aa: CASSQRGPSPLHF

j_call: TRBJ2-1
v_call: TRBV7-3
clone_size: NA
d_call: TRBD2
cdr3_nt: TGTGCCAGCAGCTTACGGTTAGCGGGAGGTAGTGAGCAGTTCTTC
cdr3_aa: CASSLRLAGGSEQFF

j_call: TRBJ2-1
v_call: TRBV14
clone_size: NA
d_call: NA
cdr3_nt: TGTGCCAGCAGCGTCTTAGGGGCGAGCTCCTACAATGAGCAGTTCTTC
cdr3_aa: CASSVLGASSYNEQFF

j_call: TRBJ2-5
v_call: TRBV19
clone_size: NA
d_call: NA
cdr3_nt: TGTGCCAGTAAGGAGGGCAAAGGGGAGACCCAGTACTTC
cdr3_aa: CASKEGKGETQYF

j_call: TRBJ2-7
v_call: TRBV7-2
clone_size: many
d_call: NA
cdr3_nt: TGTGCCAGCAGCTTAGTGGTCGGCCCAACCTACGAGCAGTACTTC
cdr3_aa: CASSLVVGPTYEQYF